This T cell receptor (beta chain) was sequenced during a study of blood T cell repertoires in COVID-19. On the study more broadly: Donors in the United States, Italy and Spain gave samples during acute or convalescent COVID-19. The analysed material was cDNA or gDNA that came from T cells, B-cell-depleted T cells, or PBMCs.

This CDR3 has 13 amino acids. The germline V and J ends were trimmed by 3 bases and 1 base, with 6 bases remaining between them. Germline V gene lookup returns CDR1 KGHSH and CDR2 LQKENI. Clones were read by immunoSEQ multiplex PCR, and TCRdb kept only the in-frame ones, dropping some. The data contain about 120,000 clones, 65% to 90% of them singletons. On this clone itself: This CDR3 is also generated by other DNA sequences in the sample.

This clonotype was sampled from a man at least 80 years old with active or convalescent COVID-19. The chain couples TRBV18 to TRBJ1-1; D gene ambiguous. The sample consisted of peripheral blood. The DNA for the CDR3 is TGTGCCAGCTCACCTCCCGGGAACACTGAAGCTTTCTTT. This encodes CASSPPGNTEAFF.